Sequencing of this TCR beta chain was carried out in a study of cytomegalovirus exposure and HLA in healthy donors. As for the study in general: The 100 million to 120 million unique TCR beta sequences, from 150 million to 200 million T cells, were found by an earlier analysis. Of the donors genotyped, approximately 430 in all, about 82% fell in the Caucasian-associated ancestry cluster. Study-level results: A missense variant in DCLRE1C was later tied to TCR beta V- and J-gene trimming.

CDR1 SGHRS and CDR2 YFSETQ come from the germline V gene. The V end lost 4 bases, the J end lost 2 bases, and 13 bases lay between the germline ends. The CDR3 is 15 residues long. Turning to this clone: Its antigen remains unknown.

PCR primers comprised 60 Vbeta and 13 Jbeta primers. Libraries were prepared by immunoSEQ multiplex PCR; TCRdb keeps only in-frame clonotypes and omits some of them. This sample's table reports 100,000 to 150,000 clones. The V call is TRBV5-1, the J call TRBJ1-3; no clear D. Specimen: PBMCs. This TCR came from a middle-aged man in good health and CMV-seronegative. In nucleotides, the CDR3 is TGCGCCAGCAGCGCCGGCGGGTCCGCTGGAAACACCATATATTTT. This codes for CASSAGGSAGNTIYF.